These 21 T cell receptor beta chains were all obtained from the same sample, sequenced in a study of T-cell memory formation after mild COVID-19. TCRdb reprocessed the 5' RACE reads with MiXCR, giving one entry per CDR3 protein. The sample lists more than 120,000 distinct CDR3 sequences, about 5.5% seen once, with just over 2% in the top ten. The sample comprised PBMCs or a T cell subset sorted from them (not recorded which). The receptors derive from an adult woman who had mild COVID-19 (a few samples of this study predate the infection). Cell type and time point are not known.

The sample holds many counts of this clonotype. This chain links TRBV5-4 with TRBJ2-3; no definite D call. Germline V gene sequence: CDR1 SGHNT, CDR2 YYREEE (reference sequence). The V and J ends lost 6 bases and 3 bases respectively, with 8 bases between them. The CDR3 runs 12 residues. The CDR3 region has the DNA TGTGCCAGCACCGCGACGACAGATACGCAGTATTTT. It yields the protein CASTATTDTQYF.

This clonotype was observed at least ten times. In DNA form, the CDR3 reads TGTGCCAGCAGCTTAGACCTAGCGGGAGGGCCGGTGCAGTACTTC. Protein product: CASSLDLAGGPVQYF. The chain uses TRBV7-2 and TRBJ2-7, with 12 bases fitting TRBD2. This CDR3 region has 15 residues. V was clipped by 1 base and J by 9 bases; unmatched bases: 7. Germline CDR1 reads SGHTA; CDR2 reads FQGNSA.

This clonotype was detected a few times. The V call is TRBV11-3, the J call TRBJ2-1; D might be TRBD2 (6 bases). Between the trimmed V and J ends, which lost 0 bases and 9 bases, there was a span of 21 bases. CDR3 length: 17 amino acids. From germline, CDR1 is SGHNT and CDR2 YENEEA. CDR3: CASSLDRLGLRDAEQFF. As DNA, the CDR3 is TGTGCCAGCAGCTTAGATCGCCTCGGATTGCGGGACGCTGAGCAGTTCTTC. Filled out from reference TRBV11-3 and TRBJ2-1, the complete variable domain reads EAGVVQSPRYKIIEKKQPVAFWCNPISGHNTLYWYLQNLGQGPELLIRYENEEAVDDSQLPKDRFSAERLKGVDSTLKIQPAELGDSAVYLCASSLDRLGLRDAEQFFGPGTRLTVL.

The sample holds a few counts of this clonotype. V usage is TRBV6-6 and J usage is TRBJ2-5; possibly TRBD1 for D (5 bases). CDR1 is MNHNY, CDR2 SVGAGI, per germline (reference sequence). The length of the CDR3 is 16 residues. V lost 6 bases, J lost 1 base, and 18 bases lay in between. CDR3 protein: CASSPLGRASQETQYF. The CDR3 DNA reads as TGTGCCAGCAGCCCACTGGGCAGGGCGTCCCAAGAGACCCAGTACTTC.

This clonotype was detected many times. The chain is built from TRBV15 and TRBJ2-1; D might be TRBD2 (5 bases). Germline-derived CDR1 and CDR2 are LNHNV and YYDKDF (reference sequence). This CDR3 spans 17 amino acids. Trimming cost V 0 bases and J 2 bases, with 14 bases left between them. The CDR3 sequence: CATSRDGSSLPYNEQFF. The DNA for the CDR3 is TGTGCCACCAGCAGAGATGGGTCTAGCCTCCCCTACAATGAGCAGTTCTTC.

This clonotype was detected only a few times. This sequence joins TRBV2 and TRBJ2-2, with a weak D call TRBD2 (6 bases). Germline V CDR1 and CDR2: SNHLY, FYNNEI. The CDR3 loop spans 14 amino acids. Trimming left V 8 bases short and J 2 bases short, with 12 bases between. This chain's CDR3 is CASGFSGNTGELFF. CDR3 coding DNA: TGTGCCAGCGGTTTTAGCGGTAACACCGGGGAGCTGTTTTTT.

This clonotype was seen a handful of times. The rearrangement uses TRBV3-1 and TRBJ1-1, with a possible D match to TRBD1 (5 bases). CDR1 is LGHDT and CDR2 is YNNKEL in the germline V gene (reference sequence). V lost 1 base to trimming and J lost 6 bases, with 9 bases between them. This CDR3 is built from 13 residues. CDR3 coding DNA: TGTGCCAGCAGCCAAGTGAGCAGGGCTGAAGCTTTCTTT. It specifies CASSQVSRAEAFF.

The chain recombines TRBV9 with TRBJ1-1; TRBD1 aligns across 7 bases. The V gene's germline CDR1 is SGDLS and CDR2 YYNGEE. V was pared by 1 base and J by 4 bases, with 10 bases of the junction left unmatched. The CDR3 consists of 16 residues. As DNA, the CDR3 is TGTGCCAGCAGCGTACTCGACAGGGCTGAGGCCACTGAAGCTTTCTTT. It codes for CASSVLDRAEATEAFF.

This chain joins TRBV6-4 and TRBJ2-2; D perhaps matches TRBD1 (5 bases). Trimming removed 4 bases from V and 4 bases from J, with 7 bases in between. Germline values: CDR1 MRHNA, CDR2 SNTAGT. The CDR3 spans 13 residues. Here the CDR3 DNA reads TGTGCCAGCAGTGGACAGTCCACCGGGGAGCTGTTTTTT. Translation gives CASSGQSTGELFF.

The V and J genes are TRBV29-1 and TRBJ2-7; D is undetermined. Trimming stripped 6 bases from V and 4 bases from J, with 13 bases between. This CDR3 has 12 amino acids. Germline lookup yields CDR1 SQVTM and CDR2 ANQGSEA. The CDR3 loop is CSVRLGWYEQYF. The DNA for the CDR3 is TGCAGCGTGAGACTCGGCTGGTACGAGCAGTACTTC.

V usage is TRBV12-3 or TRBV12-4 and J usage is TRBJ2-2; 9 nucleotides agree with TRBD2. The CDR3 loop spans 18 amino acids. The V gene end was trimmed by 6 bases and the J gene end by 0 bases; junction bases not matched to a gene: 11. CDR3 sequence: CASRPAGAGGPNTGELFF. The CDR3 region has the DNA TGTGCCAGCAGACCCGCAGGCGCGGGGGGGCCGAACACCGGGGAGCTGTTTTTT.

There are many counts of this clonotype. The rearrangement links TRBV5-1 to TRBJ2-1, with 9 bases that match TRBD1. Germline V lookup: CDR1 SGHRS, CDR2 YFSETQ. The CDR3 is 14 amino acids. Trimming removed 9 bases from V and 5 bases from J; junction bases left unmatched: 9. Here the CDR3 reads CATARTGVNNEQFF. The CDR3, as DNA: TGCGCCACCGCCCGGACAGGGGTAAACAATGAGCAGTTCTTC.

This clonotype came up a few times. V usage is TRBV7-6 and J usage is TRBJ2-3, with D possibly TRBD1 on 5 matching bases. CDR1 SGHVS and CDR2 FNYEAQ come from the germline V gene. The CDR3 is 15 residues long. V dropped 0 bases and J dropped 3 bases, with 10 bases sitting between them. The CDR3 spells CASSLARGQTDTQYF. The CDR3 DNA follows: TGTGCCAGCAGCTTAGCAAGGGGCCAAACAGATACGCAGTATTTT. Full variable domain (outside the CDR3, taken from reference TRBV7-6 and TRBJ2-3): GAGVSQSPRYKVTKRGQDVALRCDPISGHVSLYWYRQALGQGPEFLTYFNYEAQQDKSGLPNDRFSAERPEGSISTLTIQRTEQRDSAMYRCASSLARGQTDTQYFGPGTRLTVL.

This clonotype was counted ten times or more. The rearrangement links TRBV5-6 to TRBJ2-1; tentatively, D is TRBD2 (6 bases). V was trimmed by 2 bases and J by 3 bases, leaving 15 bases between them. CDR1 is SGHDT and CDR2 is YYEEEE in the germline V gene. CDR3 length equals 16 residues. CDR3 nucleotides: TGTGCCAGCAGCTTCCGGGTTGTGGGAGGCTACAATGAGCAGTTCTTC. Amino acids: CASSFRVVGGYNEQFF.

In this sample, this clonotype turned up a few times. The chain carries TRBV20-1 and TRBJ2-7; 13 bases align to TRBD2. CDR1 is DFQATT and CDR2 is SNEGSKA in the germline V gene (reference sequence). Losses at the gene ends were 6 bases for V and 2 bases for J; bases not matched to a gene: 10. This CDR3 has 16 residues. As DNA, the CDR3 is TGCAGTGCCCGAGGACTAGCGGGGGCCCTTCCCTACGAGCAGTACTTC. This codes for CSARGLAGALPYEQYF.

In this sample, this clonotype turned up many times. CDR3 protein: CSARTSGSYNEQFF. Written as DNA, the CDR3 is TGCAGTGCTAGGACTAGCGGCTCCTACAATGAGCAGTTCTTC. V usage is TRBV20-1 and J usage is TRBJ2-1; TRBD2 matches at 9 bases. In germline, CDR1 is DFQATT, CDR2 SNEGSKA (reference sequence). The CDR3 has 14 amino acids. Trimming at V came to 3 bases and at J to 0 bases, leaving 0 bases not matched to a gene.

This clonotype was recorded many times. The gene calls are TRBV2 and TRBJ2-2; D is undetermined. V dropped 6 bases and J dropped 6 bases, with 11 bases sitting between them. Germline CDR1 reads SNHLY; CDR2 reads FYNNEI. The CDR3 sequence is 13 residues long. The CDR3 here is CASRVDESGELFF. In DNA, the CDR3 is TGTGCCAGCAGAGTTGACGAGTCCGGGGAGCTGTTTTTT.

This clonotype was counted at least ten times. The chain has TRBV5-4 and TRBJ2-3; tentative D call: TRBD2 (5 bases). V was cut by 1 base and J by 5 bases, with 11 bases left in between. Germline V gene lookup returns CDR1 SGHNT and CDR2 YYREEE (reference sequence). The CDR3 spans 14 residues. The CDR3 DNA reads as TGTGCCAGCAGCTTGAAGTCCGCGGGAGATACGCAGTATTTT. This codes for CASSLKSAGDTQYF. Variable domain in full (rest from reference TRBV5-4 and TRBJ2-3): ETGVTQSPTHLIKTRGQQVTLRCSSQSGHNTVSWYQQALGQGPQFIFQYYREEENGRGNFPPRFSGLQFPNYSSELNVNALELDDSALYLCASSLKSAGDTQYFGPGTRLTVL.

The rearrangement joins TRBV18 to TRBJ1-1, with 8 bases lining up with TRBD1. The CDR3 has 16 amino acids. Germline V gene lookup returns CDR1 KGHSH and CDR2 LQKENI. J gave up 2 bases and V 3 bases, and 8 bases lay outside the gene matches. CDR3 sequence reads: CASSPEQGALNTEAFF. CDR3 sequence (DNA): TGTGCCAGCTCACCGGAGCAGGGGGCTTTAAACACTGAAGCTTTCTTT. Full variable domain (outside the CDR3, taken from reference TRBV18 and TRBJ1-1): NAGVMQNPRHLVRRRGQEARLRCSPMKGHSHVYWYRQLPEEGLKFMVYLQKENIIDESGMPKERFSAEFPKEGPSILRIQQVVRGDSAAYFCASSPEQGALNTEAFFGQGTRLTVV.

This clonotype was seen more than once but under ten times. The chain uses TRBV12-3 or TRBV12-4 and TRBJ2-7; 9 bases line up with TRBD2. The CDR3 has 15 residues. J lost 6 bases, V lost 2 bases, and 8 bases had no gene match. CDR3 region: CASSLNVAGVSEQYF. The CDR3 bases are TGTGCCAGCAGTTTAAATGTAGCGGGAGTAAGCGAGCAGTACTTC.

A few counts support this clonotype. The chain links TRBV4-2 to TRBJ1-6; unclear D gene. There are 14 residues in the CDR3. Looked up from germline, CDR1 is LGHNA and CDR2 is YNFKEQ. V was pared by 0 bases and J by 8 bases, with 8 bases between. As DNA, the CDR3 is TGTGCCAGCAGCCAAGATTTCGGTGATTCACCCCTCCACTTT. This translates into CASSQDFGDSPLHF.